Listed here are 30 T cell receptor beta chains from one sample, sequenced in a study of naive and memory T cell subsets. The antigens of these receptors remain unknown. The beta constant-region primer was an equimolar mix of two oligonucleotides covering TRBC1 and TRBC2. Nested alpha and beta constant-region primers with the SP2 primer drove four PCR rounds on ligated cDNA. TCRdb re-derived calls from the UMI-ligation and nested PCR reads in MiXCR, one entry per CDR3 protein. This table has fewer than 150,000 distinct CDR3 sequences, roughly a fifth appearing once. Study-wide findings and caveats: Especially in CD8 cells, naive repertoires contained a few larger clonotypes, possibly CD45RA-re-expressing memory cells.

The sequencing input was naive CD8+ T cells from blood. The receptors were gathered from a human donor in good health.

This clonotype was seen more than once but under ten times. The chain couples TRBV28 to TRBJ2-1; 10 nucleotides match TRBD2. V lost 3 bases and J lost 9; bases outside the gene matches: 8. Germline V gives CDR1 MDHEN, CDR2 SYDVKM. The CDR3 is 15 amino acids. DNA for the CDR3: TGTGCCAGCAGTTTCGGGCTAGCGGGAGATTTTGAGCAGTTCTTC. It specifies CASSFGLAGDFEQFF. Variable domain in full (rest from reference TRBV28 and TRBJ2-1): DVKVTQSSRYLVKRTGEKVFLECVQDMDHENMFWYRQDPGLGLRLIYFSYDVKMKEKGDIPEGYSVSREKKERFSLILESASTNQTSMYLCASSFGLAGDFEQFFGPGTRLTVL.

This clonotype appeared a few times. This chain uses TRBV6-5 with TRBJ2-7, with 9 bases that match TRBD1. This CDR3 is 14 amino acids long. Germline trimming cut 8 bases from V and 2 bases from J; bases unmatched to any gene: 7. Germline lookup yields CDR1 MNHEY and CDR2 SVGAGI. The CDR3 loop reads CASQSGTGTYEQYF. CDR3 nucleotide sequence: TGTGCCAGCCAATCCGGGACAGGGACCTACGAGCAGTACTTC.

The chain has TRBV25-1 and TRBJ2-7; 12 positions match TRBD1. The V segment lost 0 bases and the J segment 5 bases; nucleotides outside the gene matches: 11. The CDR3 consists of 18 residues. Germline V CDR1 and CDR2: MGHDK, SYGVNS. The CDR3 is CASSEYFPPGTGGHEQYF. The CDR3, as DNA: TGTGCCAGCAGTGAATACTTTCCTCCCGGGACAGGGGGCCACGAGCAGTACTTC.

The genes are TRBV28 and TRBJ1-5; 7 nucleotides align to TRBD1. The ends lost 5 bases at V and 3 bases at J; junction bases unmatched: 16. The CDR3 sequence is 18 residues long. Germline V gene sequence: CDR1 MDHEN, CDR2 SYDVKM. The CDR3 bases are TGTGCCAGCAGTCCCCACCCTCTGACAGGGCTATCCAATCAGCCCCAGCATTTT. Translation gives CASSPHPLTGLSNQPQHF.

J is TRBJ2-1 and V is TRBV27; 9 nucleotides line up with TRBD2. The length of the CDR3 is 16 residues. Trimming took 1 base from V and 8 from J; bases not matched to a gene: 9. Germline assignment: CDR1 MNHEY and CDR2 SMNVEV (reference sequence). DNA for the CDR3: TGTGCCAGCAGTTTATATGCGGGAGGGCCTTTCGATGAGCAGTTCTTC. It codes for CASSLYAGGPFDEQFF.

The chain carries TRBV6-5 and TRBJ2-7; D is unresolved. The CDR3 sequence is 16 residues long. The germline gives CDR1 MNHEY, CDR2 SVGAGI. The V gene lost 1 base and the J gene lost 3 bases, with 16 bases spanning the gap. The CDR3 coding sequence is TGTGCCAGCAGTTACTGGACGGATAAGGCCTTCTACGAGCAGTACTTC. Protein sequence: CASSYWTDKAFYEQYF.

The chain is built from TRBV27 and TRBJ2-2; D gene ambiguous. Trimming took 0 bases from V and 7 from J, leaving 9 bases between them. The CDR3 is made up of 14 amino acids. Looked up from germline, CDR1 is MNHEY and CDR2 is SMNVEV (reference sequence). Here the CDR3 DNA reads TGTGCCAGCAGTTTATCGCATCCTGGCGGGGAGCTGTTTTTT. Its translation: CASSLSHPGGELFF.

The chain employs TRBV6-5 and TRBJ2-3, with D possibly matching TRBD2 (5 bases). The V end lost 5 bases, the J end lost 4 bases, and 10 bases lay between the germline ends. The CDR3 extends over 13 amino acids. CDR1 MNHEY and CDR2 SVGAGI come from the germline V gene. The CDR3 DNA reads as TGTGCCAGCAGTCGGACTGGCGCAGATACGCAGTATTTT. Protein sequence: CASSRTGADTQYF.

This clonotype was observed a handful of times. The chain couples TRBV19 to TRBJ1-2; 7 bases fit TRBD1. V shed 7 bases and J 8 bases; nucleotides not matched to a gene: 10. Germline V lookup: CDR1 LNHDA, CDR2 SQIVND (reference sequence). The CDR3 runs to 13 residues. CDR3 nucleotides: TGTGCCAGTACCGCGACAGGGTTCTACGGCTACACCTTC. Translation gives CASTATGFYGYTF.

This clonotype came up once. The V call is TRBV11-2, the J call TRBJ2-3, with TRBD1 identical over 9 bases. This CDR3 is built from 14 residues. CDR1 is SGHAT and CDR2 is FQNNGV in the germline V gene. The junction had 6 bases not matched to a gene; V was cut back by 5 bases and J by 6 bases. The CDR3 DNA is TGTGCCAGCAGCCGGGACAGGGCGACGGATACGCAGTATTTT. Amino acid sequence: CASSRDRATDTQYF.

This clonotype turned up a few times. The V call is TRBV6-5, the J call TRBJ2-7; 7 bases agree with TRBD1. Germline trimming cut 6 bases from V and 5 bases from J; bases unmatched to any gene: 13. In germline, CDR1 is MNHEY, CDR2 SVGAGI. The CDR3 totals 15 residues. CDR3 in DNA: TGTGCCAGCAGCCTCCAGGACAGGATCAGGAACGAGCAGTACTTC. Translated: CASSLQDRIRNEQYF.

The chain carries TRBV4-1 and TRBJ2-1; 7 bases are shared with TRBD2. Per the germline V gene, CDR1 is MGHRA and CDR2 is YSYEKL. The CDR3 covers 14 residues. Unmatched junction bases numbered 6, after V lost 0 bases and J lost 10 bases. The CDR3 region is CASSQEAGELEQFF. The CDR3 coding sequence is TGCGCCAGCAGCCAAGAGGCGGGAGAACTAGAGCAGTTCTTC.

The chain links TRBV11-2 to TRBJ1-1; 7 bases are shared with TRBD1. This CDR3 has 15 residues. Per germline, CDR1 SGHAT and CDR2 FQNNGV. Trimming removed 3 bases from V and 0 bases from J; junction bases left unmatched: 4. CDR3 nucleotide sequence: TGTGCCAGCAGCTTCACGACAGGGATGAACACTGAAGCTTTCTTT. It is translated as CASSFTTGMNTEAFF.

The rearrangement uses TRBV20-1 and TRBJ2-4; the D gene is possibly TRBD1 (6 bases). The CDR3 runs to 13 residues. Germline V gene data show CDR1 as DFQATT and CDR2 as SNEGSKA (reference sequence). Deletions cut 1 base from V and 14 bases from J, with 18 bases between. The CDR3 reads CSARVGDTGPKYF. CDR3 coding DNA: TGCAGTGCTAGAGTAGGGGACACCGGTCCGAAGTACTTC.

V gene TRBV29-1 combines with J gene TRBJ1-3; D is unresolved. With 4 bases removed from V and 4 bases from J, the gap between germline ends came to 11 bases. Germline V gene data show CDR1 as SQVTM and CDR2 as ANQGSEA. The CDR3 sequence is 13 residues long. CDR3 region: CSVVRVEGNTIYF. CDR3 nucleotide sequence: TGCAGCGTTGTAAGGGTGGAGGGAAACACCATATATTTT.

Written as DNA, the CDR3 is TGCAGTGCTAGCGGGGACAGCCCTTTTTTCCTCTACGAGCAGTACTTC. Encoded protein: CSASGDSPFFLYEQYF. This sequence joins TRBV20-1 and TRBJ2-7; 7 bases fit TRBD1. There are 16 residues in the CDR3. Per the germline V gene, CDR1 is DFQATT and CDR2 is SNEGSKA (reference sequence). V dropped 3 bases and J dropped 3; count of bases not matched to a gene: 14.

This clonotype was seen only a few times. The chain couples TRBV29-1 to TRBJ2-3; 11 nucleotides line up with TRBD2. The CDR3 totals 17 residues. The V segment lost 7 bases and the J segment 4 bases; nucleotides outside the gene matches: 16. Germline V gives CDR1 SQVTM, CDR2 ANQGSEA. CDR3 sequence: CSALGASGRQGADTQYF. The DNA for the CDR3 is TGCAGCGCCCTAGGGGCTAGCGGGAGGCAGGGAGCAGATACGCAGTATTTT.

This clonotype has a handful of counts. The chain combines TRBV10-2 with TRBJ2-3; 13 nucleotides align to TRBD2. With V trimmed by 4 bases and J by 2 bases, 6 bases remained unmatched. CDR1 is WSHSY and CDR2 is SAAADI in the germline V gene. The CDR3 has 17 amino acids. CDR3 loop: CASSVGTSGTYTDTQYF. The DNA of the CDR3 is TGCGCCAGCAGTGTCGGGACTAGCGGGACCTACACAGATACGCAGTATTTT.

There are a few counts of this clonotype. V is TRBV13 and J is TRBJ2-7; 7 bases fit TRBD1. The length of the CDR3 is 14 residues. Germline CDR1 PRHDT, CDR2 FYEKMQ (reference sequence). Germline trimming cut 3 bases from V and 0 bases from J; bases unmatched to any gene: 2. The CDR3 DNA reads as TGTGCCAGCAGCTTCCGGGACAGCTCCTACGAGCAGTACTTC. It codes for CASSFRDSSYEQYF.

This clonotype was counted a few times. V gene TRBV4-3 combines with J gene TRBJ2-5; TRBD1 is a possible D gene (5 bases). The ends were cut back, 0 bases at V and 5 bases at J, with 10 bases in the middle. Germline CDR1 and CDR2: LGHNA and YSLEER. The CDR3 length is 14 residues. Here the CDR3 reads CASSQDQGWETQYF. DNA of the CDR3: TGCGCCAGCAGCCAAGATCAGGGTTGGGAGACCCAGTACTTC.

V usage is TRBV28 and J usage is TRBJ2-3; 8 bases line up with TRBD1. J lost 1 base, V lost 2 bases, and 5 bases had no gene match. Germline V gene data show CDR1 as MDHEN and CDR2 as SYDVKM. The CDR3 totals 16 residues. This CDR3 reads CASSLGSTGGTDTQYF. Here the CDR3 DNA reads TGTGCCAGCAGTTTAGGATCGACAGGGGGCACAGATACGCAGTATTTT.

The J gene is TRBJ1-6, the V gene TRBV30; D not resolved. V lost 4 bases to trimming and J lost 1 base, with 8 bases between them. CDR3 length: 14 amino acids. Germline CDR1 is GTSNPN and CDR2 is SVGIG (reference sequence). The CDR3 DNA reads TGTGCCTGGACGGAGGGATCCTATAATTCACCCCTCCACTTT. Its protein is CAWTEGSYNSPLHF. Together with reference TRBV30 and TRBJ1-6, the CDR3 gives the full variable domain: SQTIHQWPATLVQPVGSPLSLECTVEGTSNPNLYWYRQAAGRGLQLLFYSVGIGQISSEVPQNLSASRPQDRQFILSSKKLLLSDSGFYLCAWTEGSYNSPLHFGNGTRLTVT.

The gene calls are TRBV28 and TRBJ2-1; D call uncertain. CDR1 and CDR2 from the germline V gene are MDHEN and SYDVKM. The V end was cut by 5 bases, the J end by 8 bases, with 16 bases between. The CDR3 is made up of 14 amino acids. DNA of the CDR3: TGTGCCAGCAGTCCACGACTCTCCCCCGATGAGCAGTTCTTC. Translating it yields CASSPRLSPDEQFF.

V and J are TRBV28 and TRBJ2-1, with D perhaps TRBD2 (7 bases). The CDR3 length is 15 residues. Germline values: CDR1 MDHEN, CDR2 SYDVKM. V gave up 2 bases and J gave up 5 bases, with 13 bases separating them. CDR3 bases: TGTGCCAGCAGTTTAGGGGAGGGGGTGAACAATGAGCAGTTCTTC. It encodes CASSLGEGVNNEQFF.

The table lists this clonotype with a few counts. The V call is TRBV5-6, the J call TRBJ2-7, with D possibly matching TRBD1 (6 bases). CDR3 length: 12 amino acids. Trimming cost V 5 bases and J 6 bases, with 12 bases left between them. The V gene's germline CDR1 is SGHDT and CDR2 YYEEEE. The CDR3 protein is CASSSQGGEQYF. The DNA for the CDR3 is TGTGCCAGCAGTTCACAGGGTGGCGAGCAGTACTTC.

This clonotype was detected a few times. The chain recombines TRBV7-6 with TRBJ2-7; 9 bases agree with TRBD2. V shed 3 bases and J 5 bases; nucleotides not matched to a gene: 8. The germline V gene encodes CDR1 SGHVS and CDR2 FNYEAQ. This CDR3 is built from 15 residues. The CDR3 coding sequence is TGTGCCAGCAGCTTTCCCGGGACTAGCAGTGACGAGCAGTACTTC. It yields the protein CASSFPGTSSDEQYF.

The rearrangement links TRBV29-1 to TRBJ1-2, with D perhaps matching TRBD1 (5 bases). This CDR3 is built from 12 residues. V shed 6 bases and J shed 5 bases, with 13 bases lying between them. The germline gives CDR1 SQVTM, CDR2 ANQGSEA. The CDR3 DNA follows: TGCAGCGTCCGACCGACAGATTATGGCTACACCTTC. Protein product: CSVRPTDYGYTF. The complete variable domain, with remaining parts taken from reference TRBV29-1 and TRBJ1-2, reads SAVISQKPSRDICQRGTSLTIQCQVDSQVTMMFWYRQQPGQSLTLIATANQGSEATYESGFVIDKFPISRPNLTFSTLTVSNMSPEDSSIYLCSVRPTDYGYTFGSGTRLTVV.

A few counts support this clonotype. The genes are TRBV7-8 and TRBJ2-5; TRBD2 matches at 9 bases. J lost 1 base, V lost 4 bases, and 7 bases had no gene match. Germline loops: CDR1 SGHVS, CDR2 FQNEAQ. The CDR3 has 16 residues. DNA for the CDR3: TGTGCCAGCAGCTCAAGTAGCGGGAGTGTCCAAGAGACCCAGTACTTC. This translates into CASSSSSGSVQETQYF.

In DNA form, the CDR3 reads TGTGCCAGCAGCCCCGGGACAGGGTACACTGAAGCTTTCTTT. It yields the protein CASSPGTGYTEAFF. The chain couples TRBV28 to TRBJ1-1, with 9 bases fitting TRBD1. The length of the CDR3 is 14 residues. Germline trimming cut 6 bases from V and 3 bases from J; bases unmatched to any gene: 5. From germline, CDR1 is MDHEN and CDR2 SYDVKM.

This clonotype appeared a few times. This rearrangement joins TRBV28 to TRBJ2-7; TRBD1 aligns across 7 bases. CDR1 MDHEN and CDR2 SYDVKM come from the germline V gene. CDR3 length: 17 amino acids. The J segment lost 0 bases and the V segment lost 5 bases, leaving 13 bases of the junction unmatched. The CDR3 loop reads CASSGRTGARSSYEQYF. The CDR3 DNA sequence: TGTGCCAGCAGTGGGCGTACAGGGGCGAGGAGCTCCTACGAGCAGTACTTC. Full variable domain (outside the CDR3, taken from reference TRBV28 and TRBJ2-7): DVKVTQSSRYLVKRTGEKVFLECVQDMDHENMFWYRQDPGLGLRLIYFSYDVKMKEKGDIPEGYSVSREKKERFSLILESASTNQTSMYLCASSGRTGARSSYEQYFGPGTRLTVT.